This is a list of T cell receptor beta chains from one sample in a study of shared clonotypes between healthy human individuals. Clones were sequenced by immunoSEQ multiplex PCR, and TCRdb holds only the in-frame ones, with some missing. The sample lists about a million clones; around 76% were seen once. The sample consisted of memory CD4+ T cells sorted from blood. The source of these receptors is a man between 18 and 29 years old in good health. Each CDR3 is given with its conserved first and last residue. Each record gives: V gene, CDR3 length, CDR3 protein.

TRBV6-6,16,CASSYSNSGGTDTQYF
TRBV4-2,14,CASGGQAMNTEAFF
TRBV5-6,13,CASSITHTDTQYF
TRBV2,12,CASRGGDYGYTF
TRBV9,15,CASSSRQGATGELFF
TRBV28,15,CASSGGQGDNSPLHF
TRBV10-1,13,CASSETRGHGYTF
TRBV27,13,CASSRTSGGEQYF
TRBV11-2,13,CASSLYGTETQYF
TRBV7-9,15,CASSLGQGRATEAFF
TRBV19,14,CASSIPGGRPEAFF
TRBV27,14,CASSLNGPLAEQYF
TRBV2,13,CASTTPTNEKLFF